These 20 T cell receptor beta chains originate from one sample sequenced in a study of early T cells in non-severe SARS-CoV-2 infection. TCRdb re-called the 5' RACE reads with MiXCR, one entry per CDR3 protein. The table lists about 59,000 distinct CDR3 sequences, 13% of them singletons. This specimen consisted of whole blood, obtained at baseline. The receptors originated from an adult who was a healthcare worker with PCR-confirmed SARS-CoV-2 infection or an uninfected control (not recorded which).

This clonotype was detected only a few times. The gene calls are TRBV20-1 and TRBJ2-3; D tentatively reads TRBD1 or TRBD2 (5 bases each). There are 13 residues in the CDR3. Germline V gene lookup returns CDR1 DFQATT and CDR2 SNEGSKA (reference sequence). V shed 2 bases and J shed 5 bases, with 11 bases lying between them. CDR3 loop: CSARRGGGDTQYF. In DNA form, the CDR3 reads TGCAGTGCTAGAAGGGGTGGGGGAGATACGCAGTATTTT.

V gene TRBV4-1 combines with J gene TRBJ1-1, with D possibly matching TRBD1 (5 bases). V was clipped by 7 bases and J by 1 base, with 10 bases between them. Looked up from germline, CDR1 is MGHRA and CDR2 is YSYEKL. The CDR3 sequence is 13 residues long. The CDR3 here is CASTQGSNTEAFF. In DNA, the CDR3 is TGCGCCAGCACCCAGGGCTCGAACACTGAAGCTTTCTTT.

V is TRBV12-3 or TRBV12-4 and J is TRBJ2-2; 8 positions agree with TRBD2. V shed 7 bases and J 4 bases; nucleotides not matched to a gene: 8. The CDR3 totals 15 residues. Written as DNA, the CDR3 is TGTGCCAGCATTACTAGCGGAGGGGGCACCGGGGAGCTGTTTTTT. Encoded protein: CASITSGGGTGELFF.

This clonotype was picked up many times. This chain uses TRBV12-5 with TRBJ2-5; D is uncertain. The V gene's germline CDR1 is LGHNT and CDR2 FRNRAP. The CDR3 is made up of 13 amino acids. Trimming shortened V by 4 bases and J by 7 bases, and 13 bases separated the two germline ends. The CDR3 region is CASGSDSPGTQYF. The CDR3 nucleotides read TGTGCTAGTGGTTCCGACTCCCCAGGGACCCAGTACTTC.

This clonotype has a handful of counts. V is TRBV5-6 and J is TRBJ2-7; 9 bases match TRBD1. The CDR3 loop spans 14 amino acids. V was pared by 3 bases and J by 5 bases, with 6 bases of the junction left unmatched. The germline gives CDR1 SGHDT, CDR2 YYEEEE. The CDR3 sequence: CASSWGTGLHEQYF. DNA of the CDR3: TGTGCCAGCAGCTGGGGGACAGGGCTCCACGAGCAGTACTTC.

The chain links TRBV11-2 to TRBJ1-1; no reliable D call. Trimming cost V 3 bases and J 1 base, with 6 bases left between them. CDR3 size: 13 residues. The V gene's germline CDR1 is SGHAT and CDR2 FQNNGV. CDR3 nucleotides: TGTGCCAGCAGCTTCGCCAGGAACACTGAAGCTTTCTTT. Translated, it gives CASSFARNTEAFF.

This clonotype was seen at least ten times. The CDR3 DNA sequence: TGTGCCTGGAGTACCGGGACTAGCCGTTTGGAGACCCAGTACTTC. Translating it yields CAWSTGTSRLETQYF. The chain couples TRBV30 to TRBJ2-5, with 9 nucleotides matching TRBD2. The germline CDR1 and CDR2 sequences are GTSNPN and SVGIG (reference sequence). The CDR3 has 15 residues. J lost 5 bases, V lost 2 bases, and 9 bases had no gene match.

In this sample, this clonotype turned up a few times. J is TRBJ1-4 and V is TRBV7-8; D is unclear. The CDR3 totals 15 residues. The germline CDR1 and CDR2 sequences are SGHVS and FQNEAQ. Deletions cut 1 base from V and 8 bases from J, with 14 bases between. The CDR3 DNA reads TGTGCCAGCAGCTTAGTCAAAGTAGCGGGCGAAAAACTGTTTTTT. It encodes CASSLVKVAGEKLFF.

The rearrangement links TRBV7-6 to TRBJ2-1, with 9 bases identical to TRBD1. The CDR3 loop spans 15 amino acids. Germline V CDR1 and CDR2: SGHVS, FNYEAQ. J lost 9 bases, V lost 1 base, and 7 bases had no gene match. The CDR3 DNA reads TGTGCCAGCAGCTTAGGGACAGGGGCTGGGCTTGAGCAGTTCTTC. Translated: CASSLGTGAGLEQFF.

This clonotype turned up a few times. V and J are TRBV7-3 and TRBJ2-1; 11 bases agree with TRBD2. The junction had 11 bases not matched to a gene; V was cut back by 5 bases and J by 8 bases. This CDR3 comprises 16 residues. Germline CDR1 SGHTA, CDR2 FQGTGA. DNA for the CDR3: TGTGCCAGCAGCCCTCGGGGGCTAGCGGGGGGAGATGAGCAGTTCTTC. Its protein is CASSPRGLAGGDEQFF.

This clonotype was seen at least ten times. V is TRBV15 and J is TRBJ2-1; 10 bases map to TRBD2. This CDR3 comprises 15 residues. Germline lookup yields CDR1 LNHNV and CDR2 YYDKDF (reference sequence). Unmatched junction bases numbered 9, after V lost 5 bases and J lost 8 bases. The CDR3 nucleotides are TGTGCCACCAGCTCCCAGCGGGGGGGCTTCTATGAGCAGTTCTTC. Translated: CATSSQRGGFYEQFF.

This clonotype was detected many times. The chain combines TRBV25-1 with TRBJ1-4, with D tentatively TRBD1 (5 bases). The germline V gene has CDR1 MGHDK and CDR2 SYGVNS. The CDR3 runs 15 residues. The V end lost 2 bases, the J end lost 8 bases, and 15 bases lay between the germline ends. The CDR3 DNA follows: TGTGCCAGCAGTGAACGCAGGGCGCTTTGGGAAAAACTGTTTTTT. Its translation is CASSERRALWEKLFF.

This clonotype was seen only a few times. The chain couples TRBV20-1 to TRBJ1-2; D unclear. The CDR3 extends over 17 amino acids. Trimming shortened V by 7 bases and J by 1 base, and 25 bases separated the two germline ends. Germline V gives CDR1 DFQATT, CDR2 SNEGSKA (reference sequence). This chain's CDR3 is CSVVGKTISGINYGYTF. As DNA, the CDR3 is TGCAGTGTAGTGGGCAAGACGATATCGGGGATTAACTATGGCTACACCTTC.

The rearrangement joins TRBV5-1 to TRBJ2-5, with a tentative D call TRBD2 (5 bases). Germline CDR1 reads SGHRS; CDR2 reads YFSETQ. The CDR3 is 13 amino acids. V dropped 2 bases and J dropped 4 bases, with 9 bases sitting between them. For the CDR3, the DNA is TGCGCCAGCAGCTTCACAGAGGGAGAGACCCAGTACTTC. It encodes CASSFTEGETQYF. The full variable domain, its missing parts supplied by reference TRBV5-1 and TRBJ2-5, is KAGVTQTPRYLIKTRGQQVTLSCSPISGHRSVSWYQQTPGQGLQFLFEYFSETQRNKGNFPGRFSGRQFSNSRSEMNVSTLELGDSALYLCASSFTEGETQYFGPGTRLLVL.

This clonotype has ten or more counts. The chain links TRBV6-4 to TRBJ2-3, with 7 nucleotides matching TRBD2. With 2 bases clipped from V and 1 base from J, the junction kept 0 bases outside the gene matches. The germline CDR1 and CDR2 sequences are MRHNA and SNTAGT. CDR3 length equals 14 residues. In nucleotides, the CDR3 is TGTGCCAGCAGTGACGCGGGGGGCACAGATACGCAGTATTTT. Protein product: CASSDAGGTDTQYF.

This clonotype has at least ten counts. The rearrangement joins TRBV7-2 to TRBJ1-1; 9 bases line up with TRBD1. The CDR3 extends over 15 amino acids. The trim removed 5 bases at V and 6 bases at J, leaving 10 bases unmatched. Germline CDR1 and CDR2: SGHTA and FQGNSA. The CDR3 reads CASSPRTGVRAEAFF. In nucleotides, the CDR3 is TGTGCCAGCAGCCCGAGGACAGGGGTGAGGGCTGAAGCTTTCTTT.

This clonotype was counted between two and nine times. The chain uses TRBV6-6 and TRBJ2-7; D may match TRBD1 or TRBD2 (5 bases each). This CDR3 contains 14 residues. CDR1 is MNHNY and CDR2 is SVGAGI in the germline V gene (reference sequence). Trimming left V 6 bases short and J 3 bases short, with 15 bases between. DNA for the CDR3: TGTGCCAGCAGCGCCGGGACCAGACTCTACGAGCAGTACTTC. It encodes CASSAGTRLYEQYF.

This sequence joins TRBV4-3 and TRBJ2-2; the D is unclear. This CDR3 has 13 residues. The V and J ends lost 4 bases and 5 bases respectively, with 8 bases between them. CDR1 is LGHNA, CDR2 YSLEER, per germline. CDR3 sequence reads: CASSPTRTGELFF. The CDR3 nucleotides read TGCGCCAGCAGCCCTACACGGACCGGGGAGCTGTTTTTT.

This rearrangement joins TRBV7-2 to TRBJ2-2; TRBD1 matches 10 bases. The V gene's germline CDR1 is SGHTA and CDR2 FQGNSA. This CDR3 contains 17 residues. V lost 2 bases to trimming and J lost 5 bases; unmatched junction nucleotides: 8. CDR3 sequence (DNA): TGTGCCAGCAGCTTATCCCGGACAGGGGGTCGGACCGGGGAGCTGTTTTTT. Translating gives CASSLSRTGGRTGELFF. Variable domain in full (rest from reference TRBV7-2 and TRBJ2-2): GAGVSQSPSNKVTEKGKDVELRCDPISGHTALYWYRQSLGQGLEFLIYFQGNSAPDKSGLPSDRFSAERTGGSVSTLTIQRTQQEDSAVYLCASSLSRTGGRTGELFFGEGSRLTVL.

The chain links TRBV7-2 to TRBJ1-6; D gene unclear. The V and J ends lost 3 bases and 6 bases respectively, with 6 bases between them. Per the germline V gene, CDR1 is SGHTA and CDR2 is FQGNSA. This CDR3 has 13 amino acids. The CDR3 here is CASSFLPNSPLHF. The CDR3 DNA reads TGTGCCAGCAGCTTTTTGCCTAATTCACCCCTCCACTTT.